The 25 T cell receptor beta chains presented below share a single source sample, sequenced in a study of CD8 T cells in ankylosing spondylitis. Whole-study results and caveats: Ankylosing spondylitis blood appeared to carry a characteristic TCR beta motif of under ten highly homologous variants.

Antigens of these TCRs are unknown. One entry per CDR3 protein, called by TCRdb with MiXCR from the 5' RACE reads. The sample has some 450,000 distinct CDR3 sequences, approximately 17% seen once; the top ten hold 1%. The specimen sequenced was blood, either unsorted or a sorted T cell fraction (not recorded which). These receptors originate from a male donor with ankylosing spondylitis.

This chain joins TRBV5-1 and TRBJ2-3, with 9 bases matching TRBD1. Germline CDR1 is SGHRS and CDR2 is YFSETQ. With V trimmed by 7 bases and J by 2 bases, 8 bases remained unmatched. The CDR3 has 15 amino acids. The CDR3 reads CASVRTGAHTDTQYF. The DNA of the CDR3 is TGCGCCAGCGTCCGGACAGGGGCCCACACAGATACGCAGTATTTT.

DNA for the CDR3: TGCGCCACCCTAGGACAGGGGGTAGGCACCGGGGAGCTGTTTTTT. It is translated as CATLGQGVGTGELFF. The genes are TRBV10-2 and TRBJ2-2; 10 positions agree with TRBD1. V lost 10 bases to trimming and J lost 4 bases; unmatched junction nucleotides: 9. CDR3 length: 15 amino acids. The germline CDR1 and CDR2 sequences are WSHSY and SAAADI.

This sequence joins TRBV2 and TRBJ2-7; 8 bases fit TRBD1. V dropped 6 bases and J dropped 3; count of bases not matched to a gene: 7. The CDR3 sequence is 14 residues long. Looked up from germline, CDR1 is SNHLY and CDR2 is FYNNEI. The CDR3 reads CASRDRVVFYEQYF. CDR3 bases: TGTGCCAGCAGGGACAGGGTCGTCTTCTACGAGCAGTACTTC.

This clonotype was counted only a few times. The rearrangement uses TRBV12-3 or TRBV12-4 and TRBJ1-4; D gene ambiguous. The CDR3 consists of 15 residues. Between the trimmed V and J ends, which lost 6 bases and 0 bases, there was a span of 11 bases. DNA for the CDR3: TGTGCCAGCAGACAACTCGGGACAACTAATGAAAAACTGTTTTTT. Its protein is CASRQLGTTNEKLFF.

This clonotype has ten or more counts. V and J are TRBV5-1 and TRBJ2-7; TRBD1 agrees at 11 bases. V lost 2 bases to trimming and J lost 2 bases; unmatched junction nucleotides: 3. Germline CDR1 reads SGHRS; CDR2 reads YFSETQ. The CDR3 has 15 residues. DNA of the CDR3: TGCGCCAGCAGCTTAGGACAGGGGGCCCCCTACGAGCAGTACTTC. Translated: CASSLGQGAPYEQYF.

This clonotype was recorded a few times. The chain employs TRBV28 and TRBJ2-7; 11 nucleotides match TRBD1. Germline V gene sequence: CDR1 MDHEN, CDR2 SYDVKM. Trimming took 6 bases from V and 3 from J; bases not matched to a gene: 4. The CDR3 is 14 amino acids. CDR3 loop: CASRGTGGRYEQYF. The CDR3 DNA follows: TGTGCCAGCAGGGGGACAGGGGGTCGCTACGAGCAGTACTTC.

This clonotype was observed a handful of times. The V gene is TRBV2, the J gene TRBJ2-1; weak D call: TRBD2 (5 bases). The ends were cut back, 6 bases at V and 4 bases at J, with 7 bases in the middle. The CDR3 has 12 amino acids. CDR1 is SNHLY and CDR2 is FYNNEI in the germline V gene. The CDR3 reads CASRVAYNEQFF. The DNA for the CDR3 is TGTGCCAGCAGGGTAGCGTACAATGAGCAGTTCTTC.

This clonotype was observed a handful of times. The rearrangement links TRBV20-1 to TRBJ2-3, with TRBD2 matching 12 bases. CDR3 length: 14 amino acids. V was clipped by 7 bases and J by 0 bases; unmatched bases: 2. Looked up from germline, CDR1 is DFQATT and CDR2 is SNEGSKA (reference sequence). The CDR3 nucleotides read TGCAGTGAAGGGACTAGCGGGAGCACAGATACGCAGTATTTT. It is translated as CSEGTSGSTDTQYF.

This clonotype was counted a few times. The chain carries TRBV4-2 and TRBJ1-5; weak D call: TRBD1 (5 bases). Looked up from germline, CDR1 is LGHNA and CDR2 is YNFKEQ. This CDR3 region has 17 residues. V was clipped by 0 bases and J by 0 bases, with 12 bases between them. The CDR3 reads CASSQDWTSYSNQPQHF. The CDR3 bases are TGTGCCAGCAGCCAAGATTGGACATCTTATAGCAATCAGCCCCAGCATTTT.

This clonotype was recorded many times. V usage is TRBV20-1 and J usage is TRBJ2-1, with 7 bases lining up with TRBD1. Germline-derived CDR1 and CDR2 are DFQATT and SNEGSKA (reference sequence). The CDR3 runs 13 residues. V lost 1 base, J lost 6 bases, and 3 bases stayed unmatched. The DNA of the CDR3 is TGCAGTGCTAGAGCGGCAGGGGGCAATGAGCAGTTCTTC. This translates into CSARAAGGNEQFF.

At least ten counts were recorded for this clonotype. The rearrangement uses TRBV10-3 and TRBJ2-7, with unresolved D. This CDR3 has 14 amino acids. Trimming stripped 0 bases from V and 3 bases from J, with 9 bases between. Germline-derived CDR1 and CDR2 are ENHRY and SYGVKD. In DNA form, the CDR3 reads TGTGCCATCAGTGAGTCAGGGCAGTTCTACGAGCAGTACTTC. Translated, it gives CAISESGQFYEQYF.

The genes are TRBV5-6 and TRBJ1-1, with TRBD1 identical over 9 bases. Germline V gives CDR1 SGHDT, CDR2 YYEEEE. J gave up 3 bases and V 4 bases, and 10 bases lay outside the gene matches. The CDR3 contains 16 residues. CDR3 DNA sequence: TGTGCCAGCAGCCCCGGGACAGGGAAAGGGTACACTGAAGCTTTCTTT. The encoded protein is CASSPGTGKGYTEAFF.

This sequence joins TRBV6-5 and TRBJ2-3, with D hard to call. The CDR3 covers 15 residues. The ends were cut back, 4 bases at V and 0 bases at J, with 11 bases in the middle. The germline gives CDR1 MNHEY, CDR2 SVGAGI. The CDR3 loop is CASSSNYPSTDTQYF. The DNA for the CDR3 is TGTGCCAGCAGTTCAAATTACCCGAGCACAGATACGCAGTATTTT.

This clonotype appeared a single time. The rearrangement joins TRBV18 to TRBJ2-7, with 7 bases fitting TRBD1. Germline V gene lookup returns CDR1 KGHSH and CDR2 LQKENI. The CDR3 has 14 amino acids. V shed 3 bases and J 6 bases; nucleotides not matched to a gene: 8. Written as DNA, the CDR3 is TGTGCCAGCTCACCCGAGACAGGGTTCTTCGAGCAGTACTTC. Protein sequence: CASSPETGFFEQYF.

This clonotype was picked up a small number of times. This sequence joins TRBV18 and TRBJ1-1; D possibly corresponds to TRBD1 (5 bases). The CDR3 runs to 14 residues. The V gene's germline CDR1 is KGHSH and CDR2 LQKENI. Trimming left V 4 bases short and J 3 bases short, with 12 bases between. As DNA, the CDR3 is TGTGCCAGCTCACAGGACGGGGGACACACTGAAGCTTTCTTT. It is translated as CASSQDGGHTEAFF. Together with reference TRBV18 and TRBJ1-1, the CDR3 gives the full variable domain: NAGVMQNPRHLVRRRGQEARLRCSPMKGHSHVYWYRQLPEEGLKFMVYLQKENIIDESGMPKERFSAEFPKEGPSILRIQQVVRGDSAAYFCASSQDGGHTEAFFGQGTRLTVV.

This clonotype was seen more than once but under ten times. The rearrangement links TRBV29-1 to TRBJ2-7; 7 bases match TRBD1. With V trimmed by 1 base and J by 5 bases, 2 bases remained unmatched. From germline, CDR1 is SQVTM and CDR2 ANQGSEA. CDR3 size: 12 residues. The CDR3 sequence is CSVEGQGDEQYF. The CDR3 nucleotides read TGCAGCGTTGAAGGACAGGGAGACGAGCAGTACTTC.

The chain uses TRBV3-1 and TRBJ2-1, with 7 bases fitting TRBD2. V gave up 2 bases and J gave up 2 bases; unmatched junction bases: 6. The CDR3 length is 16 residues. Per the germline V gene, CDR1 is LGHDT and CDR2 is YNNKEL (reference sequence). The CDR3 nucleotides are TGTGCCAGCAGCCAACGGCCAGCGGGGCCCTACAATGAGCAGTTCTTC. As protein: CASSQRPAGPYNEQFF.

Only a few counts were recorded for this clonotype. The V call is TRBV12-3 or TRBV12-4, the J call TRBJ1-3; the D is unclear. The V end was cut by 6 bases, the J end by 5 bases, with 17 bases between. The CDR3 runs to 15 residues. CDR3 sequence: CASSASPPGRNTIYF. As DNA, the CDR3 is TGTGCCAGCAGCGCCAGCCCGCCAGGCCGAAACACCATATATTTT.

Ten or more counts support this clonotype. The CDR3: CASSLVTSGPYNEQFF. The CDR3 nucleotides are TGCGCCAGCAGCTTGGTAACTAGCGGGCCCTACAATGAGCAGTTCTTC. This sequence joins TRBV5-1 and TRBJ2-1; 9 positions match TRBD2. This CDR3 spans 16 amino acids. V lost 0 bases to trimming and J lost 2 bases; unmatched junction nucleotides: 3. CDR1 is SGHRS and CDR2 is YFSETQ in the germline V gene. The variable domain in full, with the rest retrieved from reference TRBV5-1 and TRBJ2-1, is KAGVTQTPRYLIKTRGQQVTLSCSPISGHRSVSWYQQTPGQGLQFLFEYFSETQRNKGNFPGRFSGRQFSNSRSEMNVSTLELGDSALYLCASSLVTSGPYNEQFFGPGTRLTVL.

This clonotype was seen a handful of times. CDR3 region: CASSGERTYEQYF. DNA for the CDR3: TGTGCCAGCTCGGGGGAGAGGACCTACGAGCAGTACTTC. The gene calls are TRBV18 and TRBJ2-7; D tentatively fits TRBD1 or TRBD2 (5 bases each). This CDR3 comprises 13 residues. Germline loops: CDR1 KGHSH, CDR2 LQKENI. Deletions cut 6 bases from V and 2 bases from J, with 11 bases between.

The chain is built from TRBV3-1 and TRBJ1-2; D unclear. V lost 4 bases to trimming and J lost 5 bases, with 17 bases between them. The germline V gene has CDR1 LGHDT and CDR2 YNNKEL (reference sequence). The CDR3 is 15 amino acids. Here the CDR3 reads CASSLTGVSSYGYTF. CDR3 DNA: TGTGCCAGCAGCCTGACCGGGGTATCCTCTTATGGCTACACCTTC.

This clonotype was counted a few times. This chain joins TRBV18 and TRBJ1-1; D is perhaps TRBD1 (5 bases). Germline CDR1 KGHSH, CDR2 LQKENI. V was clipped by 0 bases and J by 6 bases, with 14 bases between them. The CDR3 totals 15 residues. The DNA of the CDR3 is TGTGCCAGCTCACCACCGGGGGTGGTGAGGGCTGAAGCTTTCTTT. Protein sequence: CASSPPGVVRAEAFF.

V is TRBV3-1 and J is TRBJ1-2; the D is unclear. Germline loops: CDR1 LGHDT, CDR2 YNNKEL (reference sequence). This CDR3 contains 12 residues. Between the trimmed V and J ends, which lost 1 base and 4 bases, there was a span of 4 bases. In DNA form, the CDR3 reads TGTGCCAGCAGCCAAGGCCGCTATGGCTACACCTTC. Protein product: CASSQGRYGYTF.

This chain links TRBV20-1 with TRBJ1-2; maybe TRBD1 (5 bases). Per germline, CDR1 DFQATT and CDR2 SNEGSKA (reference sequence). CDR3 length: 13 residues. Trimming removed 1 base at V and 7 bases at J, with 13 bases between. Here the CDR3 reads CSARVDGGGGYTF. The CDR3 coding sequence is TGCAGTGCTAGAGTGGACGGGGGGGGTGGCTACACCTTC.

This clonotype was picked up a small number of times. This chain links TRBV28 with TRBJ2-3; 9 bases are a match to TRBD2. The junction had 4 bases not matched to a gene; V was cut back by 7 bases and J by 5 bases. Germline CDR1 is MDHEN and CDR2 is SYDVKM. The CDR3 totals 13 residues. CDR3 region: CASTLSGRDTQYF. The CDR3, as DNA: TGTGCCAGCACCCTTAGCGGGAGAGATACGCAGTATTTT.